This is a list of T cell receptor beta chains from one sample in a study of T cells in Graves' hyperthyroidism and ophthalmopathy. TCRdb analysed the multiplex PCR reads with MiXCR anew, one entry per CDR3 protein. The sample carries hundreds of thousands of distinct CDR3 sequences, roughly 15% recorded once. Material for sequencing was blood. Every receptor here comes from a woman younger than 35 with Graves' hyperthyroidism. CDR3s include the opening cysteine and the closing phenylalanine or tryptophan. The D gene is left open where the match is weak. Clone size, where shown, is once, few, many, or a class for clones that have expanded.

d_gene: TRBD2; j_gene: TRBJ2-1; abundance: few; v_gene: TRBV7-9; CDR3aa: CASSLSWTSGSERTYNEQFF; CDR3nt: TGTGCCAGCAGCTTGTCCTGGACTAGCGGGAGCGAAAGGACCTACAATGAGCAGTTCTTC
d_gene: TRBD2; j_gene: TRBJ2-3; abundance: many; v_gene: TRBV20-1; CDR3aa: CSAREEEREVMNTQYF; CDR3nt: TGCAGTGCTAGAGAAGAGGAGCGGGAGGTGATGAATACGCAGTATTTT
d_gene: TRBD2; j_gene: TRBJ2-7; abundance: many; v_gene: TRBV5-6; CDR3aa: CASSWGTSGPYSYEQYF; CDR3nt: TGTGCCAGCAGCTGGGGGACTAGCGGCCCGTACTCCTACGAGCAGTACTTC
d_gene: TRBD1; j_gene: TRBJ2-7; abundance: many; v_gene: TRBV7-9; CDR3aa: CASSSETGENSYEQYF; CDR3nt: TGTGCCAGCAGCTCCGAGACAGGGGAGAATTCCTACGAGCAGTACTTC
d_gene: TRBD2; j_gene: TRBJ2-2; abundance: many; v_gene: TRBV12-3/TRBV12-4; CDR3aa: CASSPRLAGTGELFF; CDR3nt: TGTGCCAGCAGTCCTAGACTAGCGGGTACCGGGGAGCTGTTTTTT
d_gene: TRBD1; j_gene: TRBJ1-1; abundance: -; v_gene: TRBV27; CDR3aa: CASSLSDRGSTEAFF; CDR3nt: TGTGCCAGCAGTTTATCGGACAGGGGGAGCACTGAAGCTTTCTTT
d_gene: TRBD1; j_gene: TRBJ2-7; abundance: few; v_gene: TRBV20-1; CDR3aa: CSVGTGFNEQYF; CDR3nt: TGCAGTGTGGGGACAGGTTTCAACGAGCAGTACTTC
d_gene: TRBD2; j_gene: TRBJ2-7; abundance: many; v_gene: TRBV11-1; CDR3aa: CASSLILAGGLNDEQYF; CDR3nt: TGTGCCAGCAGCTTAATACTAGCGGGAGGGCTGAACGACGAGCAGTACTTC
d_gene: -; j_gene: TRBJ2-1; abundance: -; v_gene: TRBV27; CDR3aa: CASSRAGHEQFF; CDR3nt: TGTGCCAGCAGTAGAGCGGGCCATGAGCAGTTCTTC
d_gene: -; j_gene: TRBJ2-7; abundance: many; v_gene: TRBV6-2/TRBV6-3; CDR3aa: CASAEQYEQYF; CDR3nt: TGTGCCAGCGCGGAACAGTACGAGCAGTACTTC
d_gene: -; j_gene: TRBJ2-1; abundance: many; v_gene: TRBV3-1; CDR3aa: CASSQVREQFF; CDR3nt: TGTGCCAGCAGCCAAGTGCGGGAGCAGTTCTTC
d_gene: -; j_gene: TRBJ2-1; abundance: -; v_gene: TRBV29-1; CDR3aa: CSVLYRRAYNEQFF; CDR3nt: TGCAGCGTTCTCTACCGGAGGGCCTACAATGAGCAGTTCTTC
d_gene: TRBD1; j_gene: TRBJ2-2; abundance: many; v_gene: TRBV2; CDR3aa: CASSLTGTGLGELFF; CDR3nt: TGTGCCAGCAGTTTGACCGGGACAGGGCTCGGGGAGCTGTTTTTT
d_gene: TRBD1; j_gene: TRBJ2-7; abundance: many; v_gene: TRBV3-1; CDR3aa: CASSPSRGTADEQYF; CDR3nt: TGTGCCAGCAGCCCGTCCAGGGGGACCGCGGACGAGCAGTACTTC
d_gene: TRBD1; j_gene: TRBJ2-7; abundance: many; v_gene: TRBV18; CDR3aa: CASSPGTGSYEQYF; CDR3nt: TGTGCCAGCAGCCCCGGGACAGGGTCCTACGAGCAGTACTTC
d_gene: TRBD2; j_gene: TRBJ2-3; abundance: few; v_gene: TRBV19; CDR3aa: CASSIGLAGGSSTDTQYF; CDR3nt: TGTGCCAGTAGTATTGGACTAGCGGGAGGGTCTAGCACAGATACGCAGTATTTT
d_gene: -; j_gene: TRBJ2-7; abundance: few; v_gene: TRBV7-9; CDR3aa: CASSSAGGITYEQYF; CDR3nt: TGTGCCAGTAGCTCGGCGGGCGGCATAACCTACGAGCAGTACTTC
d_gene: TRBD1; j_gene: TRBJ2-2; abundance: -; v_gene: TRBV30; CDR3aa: CAWGQGLANTGELFF; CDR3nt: TGTGCCTGGGGACAGGGCCTAGCGAACACCGGGGAGCTGTTTTTT
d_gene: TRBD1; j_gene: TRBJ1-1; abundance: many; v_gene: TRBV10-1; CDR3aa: CASSPRGWPGEAFF; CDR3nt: TGCGCCAGCAGTCCCAGGGGGTGGCCCGGTGAAGCTTTCTTT
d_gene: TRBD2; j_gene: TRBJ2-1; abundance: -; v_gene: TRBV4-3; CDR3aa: CASSQLTSGSRQFF; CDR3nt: TGCGCCAGCAGCCAACTGACTAGCGGGAGTAGACAGTTCTTC
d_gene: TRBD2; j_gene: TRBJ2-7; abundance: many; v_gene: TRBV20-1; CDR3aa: CSARGLAGSTYEQYF; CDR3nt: TGCAGTGCTAGAGGACTAGCGGGATCGACCTACGAGCAGTACTTC
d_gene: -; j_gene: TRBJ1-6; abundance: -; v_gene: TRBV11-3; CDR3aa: CASSLGPLSPLHF; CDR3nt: TGTGCCAGCAGCTTAGGTCCATTATCACCCCTCCACTTT
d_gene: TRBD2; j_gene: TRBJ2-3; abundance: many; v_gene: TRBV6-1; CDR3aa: CASSGTSGRTQYF; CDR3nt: TGTGCCAGCAGTGGGACTAGCGGGCGTACGCAGTATTTT
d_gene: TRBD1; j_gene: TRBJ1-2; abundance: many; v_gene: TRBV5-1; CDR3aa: CASSLRQGAGGGYTF; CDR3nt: TGCGCCAGCAGCCTGCGCCAGGGGGCTGGAGGTGGCTACACCTTC
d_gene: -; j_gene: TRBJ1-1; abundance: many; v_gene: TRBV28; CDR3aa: CASSLYGEVTEAFF; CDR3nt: TGTGCCAGCAGTTTATATGGGGAGGTCACTGAAGCTTTCTTT
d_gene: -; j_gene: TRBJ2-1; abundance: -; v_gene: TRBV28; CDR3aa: CASSLRSGWGDEQFF; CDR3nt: TGTGCCAGCAGCCTCCGCAGCGGGTGGGGGGATGAGCAGTTCTTC
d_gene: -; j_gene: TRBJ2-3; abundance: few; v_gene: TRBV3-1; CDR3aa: CASSRRVENTQYF; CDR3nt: TGTGCCAGCAGCCGGCGGGTGGAGAATACGCAGTATTTT
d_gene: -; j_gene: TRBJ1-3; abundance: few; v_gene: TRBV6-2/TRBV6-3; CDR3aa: CASSYIGAAGNTIYF; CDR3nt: TGTGCCAGCAGTTACATCGGCGCCGCTGGAAACACCATATATTTT
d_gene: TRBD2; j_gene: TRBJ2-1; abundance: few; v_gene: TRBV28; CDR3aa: CASSSAEGTSGINEQFF; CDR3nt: TGTGCCAGCAGCTCCGCTGAGGGGACTAGCGGGATTAATGAGCAGTTCTTC
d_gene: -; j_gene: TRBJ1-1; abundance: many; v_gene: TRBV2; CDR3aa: CATRAGFSMNTEAFF; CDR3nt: TGTGCCACCCGAGCGGGGTTTTCCATGAACACTGAAGCTTTCTTT
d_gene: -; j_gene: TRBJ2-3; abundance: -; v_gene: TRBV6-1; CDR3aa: CASSNPGGGRRTDTQYF; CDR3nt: TGTGCCAGCAGTAACCCAGGGGGAGGAAGACGCACAGATACGCAGTATTTT
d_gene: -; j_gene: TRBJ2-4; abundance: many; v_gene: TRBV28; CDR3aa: CASSLEGRRNIQYF; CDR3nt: TGTGCCAGCAGTTTGGAGGGGAGGCGAAACATTCAGTACTTC
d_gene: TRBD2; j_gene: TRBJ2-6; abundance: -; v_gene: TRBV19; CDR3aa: CASTATSGISGANVLTF; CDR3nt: TGTGCCAGTACTGCGACTAGCGGGATATCTGGGGCCAACGTCCTGACTTTC
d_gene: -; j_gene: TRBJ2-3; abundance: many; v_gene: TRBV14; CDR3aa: CASSQELTDTQYF; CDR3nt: TGTGCCAGCAGCCAAGAATTAACAGATACGCAGTATTTT
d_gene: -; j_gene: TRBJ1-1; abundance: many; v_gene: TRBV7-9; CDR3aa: CASSWGSTTKNTEAFF; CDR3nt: TGTGCCAGCAGCTGGGGCAGTACGACCAAGAACACTGAAGCTTTCTTT
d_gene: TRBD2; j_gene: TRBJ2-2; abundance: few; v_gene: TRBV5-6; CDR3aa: CASSLGRVGREITGELFF; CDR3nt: TGTGCCAGCAGCTTGGGAAGGGTCGGGCGGGAGATCACCGGGGAGCTGTTTTTT
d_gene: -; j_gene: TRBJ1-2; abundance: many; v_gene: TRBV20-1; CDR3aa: CSARSLTAYGYTF; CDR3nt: TGCAGTGCTAGATCCCTGACAGCATATGGCTACACCTTC
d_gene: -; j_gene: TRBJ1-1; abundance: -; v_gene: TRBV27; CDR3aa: CASSPSGQIEAFF; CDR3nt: TGTGCCAGCAGCCCAAGCGGACAGATAGAAGCTTTCTTT
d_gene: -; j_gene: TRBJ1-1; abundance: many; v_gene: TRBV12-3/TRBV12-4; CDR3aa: CASSFSTGNTEAFF; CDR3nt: TGTGCCAGCAGTTTCTCGACGGGGAACACTGAAGCTTTCTTT
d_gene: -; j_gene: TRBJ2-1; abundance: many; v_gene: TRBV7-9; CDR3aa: CASSLAVRQTPYNEQFF; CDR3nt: TGTGCCAGCAGCTTAGCTGTGCGGCAAACTCCCTACAATGAGCAGTTCTTC
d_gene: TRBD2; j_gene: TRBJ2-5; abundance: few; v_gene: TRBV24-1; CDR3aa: CATGLAGGEETQYF; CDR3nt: TGTGCCACCGGACTAGCGGGTGGAGAAGAGACCCAGTACTTC
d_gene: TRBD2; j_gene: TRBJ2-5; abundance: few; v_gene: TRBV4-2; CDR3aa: CASSQTGTSGRFRETQYF; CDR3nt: TGTGCCAGCAGCCAAACCGGGACTAGCGGGAGATTCAGGGAGACCCAGTACTTC
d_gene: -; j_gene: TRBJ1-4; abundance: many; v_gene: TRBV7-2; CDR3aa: CASSPPRGVKLFF; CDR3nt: TGTGCCAGCAGCCCACCACGAGGGGTTAAACTGTTTTTT
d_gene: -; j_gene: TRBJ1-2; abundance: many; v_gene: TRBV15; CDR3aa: CATSSEISNYGYTF; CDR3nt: TGTGCCACCAGCAGTGAGATTTCTAACTATGGCTACACCTTC
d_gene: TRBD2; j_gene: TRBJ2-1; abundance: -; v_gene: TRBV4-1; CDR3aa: CASSRGLAGGSSYNEQFF; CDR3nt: TGCGCCAGCAGCCGAGGACTAGCGGGAGGGAGCTCCTACAATGAGCAGTTCTTC
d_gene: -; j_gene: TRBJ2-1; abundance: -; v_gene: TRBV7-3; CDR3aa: CASSFRGYYNEQFF; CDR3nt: TGTGCCAGCAGCTTCAGGGGCTACTACAATGAGCAGTTCTTC
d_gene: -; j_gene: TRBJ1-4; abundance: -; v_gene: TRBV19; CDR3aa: CASTPTGKGIEKLFF; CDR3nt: TGTGCCAGTACTCCCACAGGGAAGGGGATCGAAAAACTGTTTTTT
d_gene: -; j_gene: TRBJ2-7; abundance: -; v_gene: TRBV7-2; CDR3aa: CASSLARGGGGPGEQYF; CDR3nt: TGTGCCAGCAGCTTAGCGCGGGGAGGGGGAGGGCCGGGGGAGCAGTACTTC
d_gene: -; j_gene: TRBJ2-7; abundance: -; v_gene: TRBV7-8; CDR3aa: CASSLALREKIYEQYF; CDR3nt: TGTGCCAGCAGCTTAGCGCTGAGGGAGAAAATATACGAGCAGTACTTC
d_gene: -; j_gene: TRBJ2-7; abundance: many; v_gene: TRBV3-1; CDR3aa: CASSPYADYEQYF; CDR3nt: TGTGCCAGCAGCCCTTACGCCGACTACGAGCAGTACTTC